The 9 T cell receptor beta chains below all came from one sample that was sequenced in a study of CD8 T cells in Susac syndrome. Reverse transcription used about 0.45 to 1 ug RNA and random hexamers. TCRdb reanalysed the immunoSEQ multiplex PCR reads using MiXCR and keeps one entry per CDR3 protein. Of tens of thousands of distinct CDR3 sequences listed, roughly 95% were seen once; the top ten hold roughly 0.5%. The sequenced material came from CD8+ T cells from PBMCs. Receptors were obtained from a human donor with Susac syndrome.

In regard to this clonotype: The junction differs from germline at one of its ends, possibly a read error. The J gene is TRBJ2-7, the V gene TRBV7-7; possibly TRBD1 or TRBD2 for D (5 bases each). Germline V gene lookup returns CDR1 SSHAT and CDR2 FNYEAQ (reference sequence). This CDR3 comprises 13 residues. The CDR3 loop is CASSSGPFDEQYF. CDR3 in DNA: TGTGCTAGCAGCTCGGGACCCTTTGATGAGCAGTACTTC.

The chain is built from TRBV27 and TRBJ2-2; maybe TRBD1 (7 bases). V lost 10 bases, J lost 7 bases, and 16 bases lay in between. This CDR3 contains 13 residues. Per the germline V gene, CDR1 is MNHEY and CDR2 is SMNVEV (reference sequence). DNA of the CDR3: TGTGCCACCCGGAGGGGGCCGGTCGGGGAGCTGTTTTTT. As protein: CATRRGPVGELFF.

The chain joins TRBV7-6 to TRBJ2-3, with TRBD1 matching over 11 bases. CDR1 and CDR2 (germline): SGHVS, FNYEAQ. V shed 5 bases and J 0 bases; nucleotides not matched to a gene: 4. The CDR3 has 16 residues. The CDR3 region has the DNA TGTGCCAGCAGCCGTCGGGACAGGGGGAGCACAGATACGCAGTATTTT. The encoded protein is CASSRRDRGSTDTQYF.

The chain employs TRBV5-4 and TRBJ2-1; D may be TRBD1 (6 bases). This CDR3 comprises 15 residues. The V gene's germline CDR1 is SGHNT and CDR2 YYREEE (reference sequence). V lost 4 bases, J lost 0 bases, and 11 bases lay in between. The CDR3 protein is CASSGGGPSYNEQFF. The CDR3 DNA follows: TGTGCCAGCAGCGGGGGCGGCCCCTCCTACAATGAGCAGTTCTTC. The variable domain in full, completed from reference TRBV5-4 and TRBJ2-1, reads ETGVTQSPTHLIKTRGQQVTLRCSSQSGHNTVSWYQQALGQGPQFIFQYYREEENGRGNFPPRFSGLQFPNYSSELNVNALELDDSALYLCASSGGGPSYNEQFFGPGTRLTVL.

This clonotype has only one observation. The J gene is TRBJ2-5, the V gene TRBV12-3 or TRBV12-4; unclear D gene. With 0 bases removed from V and 3 bases from J, the gap between germline ends came to 8 bases. The CDR3 totals 14 residues. This chain's CDR3 is CASSLAPEEETQYF. The CDR3 DNA sequence: TGTGCCAGCAGTTTAGCGCCGGAAGAAGAGACCCAGTACTTC.

The gene calls are TRBV12-3 or TRBV12-4 and TRBJ2-2; D gene uncertain. This CDR3 has 15 amino acids. The V and J ends lost 2 bases and 2 bases respectively, with 9 bases between them. The CDR3 sequence is CASSLNDGNTGELFF. The CDR3, as DNA: TGTGCCAGCAGTTTAAACGACGGAAACACCGGGGAGCTGTTTTTT.

The V gene is TRBV7-9, the J gene TRBJ2-1, with TRBD2 identical over 10 bases. V was pared by 5 bases and J by 8 bases, with 9 bases of the junction left unmatched. The CDR3 has 15 residues. Per germline, CDR1 SEHNR and CDR2 FQNEAQ (reference sequence). CDR3 DNA: TGTGCCAGCAGCGTCAACCTAGCGGGGGAAGATGAGCAGTTCTTC. It specifies CASSVNLAGEDEQFF.

The chain combines TRBV20-1 with TRBJ1-1; D call uncertain. Trimming pared 3 bases from V and 1 base from J, leaving 12 bases between. CDR1 and CDR2 from the germline V gene are DFQATT and SNEGSKA (reference sequence). CDR3 length: 14 amino acids. The DNA of the CDR3 is TGCAGTGCTAGCGTAACAGAGCGGAACACTGAAGCTTTCTTT. Translation gives CSASVTERNTEAFF.

The rearrangement links TRBV25-1 to TRBJ1-1; the D is unclear. Germline V gene lookup returns CDR1 MGHDK and CDR2 SYGVNS. CDR3 length: 11 residues. The ends were cut back, 5 bases at V and 8 bases at J, with 9 bases in the middle. The CDR3 protein is CASSWAREAFF. The CDR3 DNA reads as TGTGCCAGCAGTTGGGCCAGGGAAGCTTTCTTT.